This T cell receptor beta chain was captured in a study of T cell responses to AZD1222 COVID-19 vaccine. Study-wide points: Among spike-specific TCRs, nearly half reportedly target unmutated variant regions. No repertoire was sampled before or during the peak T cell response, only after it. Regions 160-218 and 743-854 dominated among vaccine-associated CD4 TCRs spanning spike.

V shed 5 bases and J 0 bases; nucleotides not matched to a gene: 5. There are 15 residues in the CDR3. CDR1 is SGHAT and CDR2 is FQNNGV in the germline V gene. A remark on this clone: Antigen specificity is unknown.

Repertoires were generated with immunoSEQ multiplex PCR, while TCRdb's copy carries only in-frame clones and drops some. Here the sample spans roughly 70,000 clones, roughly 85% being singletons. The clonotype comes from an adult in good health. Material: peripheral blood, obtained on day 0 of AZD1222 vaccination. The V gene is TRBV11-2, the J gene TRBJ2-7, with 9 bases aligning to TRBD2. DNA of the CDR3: TGTGCCAGCAGCAACACAGCGGGAGGCTCCTACGAGCAGTACTTC. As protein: CASSNTAGGSYEQYF.